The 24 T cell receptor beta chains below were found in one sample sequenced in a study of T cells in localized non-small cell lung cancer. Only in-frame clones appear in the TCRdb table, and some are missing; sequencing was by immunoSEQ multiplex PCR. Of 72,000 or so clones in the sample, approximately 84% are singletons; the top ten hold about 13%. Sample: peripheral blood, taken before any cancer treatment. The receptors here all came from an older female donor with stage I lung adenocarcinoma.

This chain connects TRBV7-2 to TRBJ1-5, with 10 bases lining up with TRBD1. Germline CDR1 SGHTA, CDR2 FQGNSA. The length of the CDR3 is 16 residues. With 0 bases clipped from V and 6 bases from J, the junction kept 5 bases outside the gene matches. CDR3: CASSLALRTGGQPQHF. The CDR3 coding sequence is TGTGCCAGCAGCTTAGCCCTAAGGACAGGGGGTCAGCCCCAGCATTTT.

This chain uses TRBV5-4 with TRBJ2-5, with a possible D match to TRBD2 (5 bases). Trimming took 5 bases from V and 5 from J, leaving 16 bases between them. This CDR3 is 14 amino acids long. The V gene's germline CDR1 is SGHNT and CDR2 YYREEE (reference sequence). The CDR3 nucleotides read TGTGCCAGCAGGCCGACTATTGATGTCGAGACCCAGTACTTC. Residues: CASRPTIDVETQYF.

CDR3 nucleotides: TGTGCCAGTAGTATCGGAATACCCCGGGACAACTCTGGAAACACCATATATTTT. Amino acids: CASSIGIPRDNSGNTIYF. This chain links TRBV19 with TRBJ1-3; possibly TRBD1 for D (6 bases). V was shortened by 3 bases and J by 0 bases, with 18 bases between the two germline ends. Germline CDR1 is LNHDA and CDR2 is SQIVND (reference sequence). This CDR3 comprises 18 residues.

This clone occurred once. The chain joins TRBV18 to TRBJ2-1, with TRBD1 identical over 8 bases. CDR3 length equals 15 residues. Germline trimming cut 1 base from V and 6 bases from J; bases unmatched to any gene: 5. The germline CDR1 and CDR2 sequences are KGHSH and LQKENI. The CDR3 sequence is CASSPLGQGVNEQFF. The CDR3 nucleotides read TGTGCCAGCTCACCACTCGGACAGGGTGTCAATGAGCAGTTCTTC.

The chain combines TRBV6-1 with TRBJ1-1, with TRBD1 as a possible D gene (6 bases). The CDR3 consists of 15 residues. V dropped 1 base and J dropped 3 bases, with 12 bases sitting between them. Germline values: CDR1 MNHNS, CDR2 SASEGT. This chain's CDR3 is CASSEVGGGHTEAFF. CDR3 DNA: TGTGCCAGCAGTGAAGTTGGGGGCGGCCACACTGAAGCTTTCTTT.

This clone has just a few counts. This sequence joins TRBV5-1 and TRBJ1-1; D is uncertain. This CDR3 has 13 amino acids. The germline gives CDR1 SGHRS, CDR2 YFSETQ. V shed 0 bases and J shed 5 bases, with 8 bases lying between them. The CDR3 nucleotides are TGCGCCAGCAGCTTGGGTAGGGCGACTGAAGCTTTCTTT. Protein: CASSLGRATEAFF.

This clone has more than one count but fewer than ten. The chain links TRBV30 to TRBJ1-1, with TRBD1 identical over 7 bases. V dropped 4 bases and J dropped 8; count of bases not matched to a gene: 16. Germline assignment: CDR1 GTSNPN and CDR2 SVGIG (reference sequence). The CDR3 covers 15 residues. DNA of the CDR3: TGTGCCTGGATCCCGACTGGTTCCGGGACAGCGGAAGCTTTCTTT. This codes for CAWIPTGSGTAEAFF.

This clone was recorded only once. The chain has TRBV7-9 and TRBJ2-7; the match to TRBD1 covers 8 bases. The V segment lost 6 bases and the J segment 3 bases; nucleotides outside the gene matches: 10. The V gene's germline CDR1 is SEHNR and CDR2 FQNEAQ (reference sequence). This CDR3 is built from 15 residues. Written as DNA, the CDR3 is TGTGCCAGCAGTTCCTCGGATACAGGGGGCTACGAGCAGTACTTC. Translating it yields CASSSSDTGGYEQYF.

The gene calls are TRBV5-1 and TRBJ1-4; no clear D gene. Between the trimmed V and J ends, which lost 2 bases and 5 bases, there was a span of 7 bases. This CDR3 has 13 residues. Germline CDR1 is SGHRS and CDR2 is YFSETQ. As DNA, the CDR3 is TGCGCCAGCAGCTTTGGCGGGAATGAAAAACTGTTTTTT. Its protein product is CASSFGGNEKLFF.

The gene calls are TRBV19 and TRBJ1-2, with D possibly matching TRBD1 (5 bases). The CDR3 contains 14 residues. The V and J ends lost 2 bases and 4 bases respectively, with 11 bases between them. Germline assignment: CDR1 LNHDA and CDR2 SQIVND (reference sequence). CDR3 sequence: CASSISAGGYGYTF. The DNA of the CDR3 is TGTGCCAGTAGTATATCGGCCGGGGGCTATGGCTACACCTTC. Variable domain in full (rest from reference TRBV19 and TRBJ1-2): DGGITQSPKYLFRKEGQNVTLSCEQNLNHDAMYWYRQDPGQGLRLIYYSQIVNDFQKGDIAEGYSVSREKKESFPLTVTSAQKNPTAFYLCASSISAGGYGYTFGSGTRLTVV.

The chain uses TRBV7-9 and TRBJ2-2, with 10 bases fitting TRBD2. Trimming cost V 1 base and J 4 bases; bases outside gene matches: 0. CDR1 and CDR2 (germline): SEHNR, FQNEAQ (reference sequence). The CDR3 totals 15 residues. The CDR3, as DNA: TGTGCCAGCAGCTTAGGGACTAGCGGCACCGGGGAGCTGTTTTTT. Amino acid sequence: CASSLGTSGTGELFF.

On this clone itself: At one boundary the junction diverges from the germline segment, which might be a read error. For the CDR3, the DNA is TGTGCTAGCAGCTTATACCAGGGGGGGACCGGGGAGCTGTTTTTT. This encodes CASSLYQGGTGELFF. The J gene is TRBJ2-2, the V gene TRBV7-7; D assignment may be TRBD1 or TRBD2 (7 bases each). The CDR3 is made up of 15 amino acids. Germline-derived CDR1 and CDR2 are SSHAT and FNYEAQ (reference sequence).

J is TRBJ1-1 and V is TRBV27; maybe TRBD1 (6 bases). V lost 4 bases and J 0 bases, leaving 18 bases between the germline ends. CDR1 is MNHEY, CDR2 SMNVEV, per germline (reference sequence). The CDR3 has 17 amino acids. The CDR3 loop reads CASSSSGWTDLNTEAFF. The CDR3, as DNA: TGTGCCAGCAGTTCGTCCGGATGGACAGATCTGAACACTGAAGCTTTCTTT.

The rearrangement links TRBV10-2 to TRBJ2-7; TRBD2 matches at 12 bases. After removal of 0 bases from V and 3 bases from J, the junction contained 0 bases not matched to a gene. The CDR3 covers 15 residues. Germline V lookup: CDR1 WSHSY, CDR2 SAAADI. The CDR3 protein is CASSESTSGGYEQYF. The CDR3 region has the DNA TGCGCCAGCAGTGAGTCGACTAGCGGGGGCTACGAGCAGTACTTC.

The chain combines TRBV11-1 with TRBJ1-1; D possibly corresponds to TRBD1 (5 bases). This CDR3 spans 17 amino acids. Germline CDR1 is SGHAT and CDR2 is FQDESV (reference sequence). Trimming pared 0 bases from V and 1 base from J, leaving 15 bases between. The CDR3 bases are TGTGCCAGCAGCTTAGCGGGGGAAAACAGGCAGAACACTGAAGCTTTCTTT. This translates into CASSLAGENRQNTEAFF.

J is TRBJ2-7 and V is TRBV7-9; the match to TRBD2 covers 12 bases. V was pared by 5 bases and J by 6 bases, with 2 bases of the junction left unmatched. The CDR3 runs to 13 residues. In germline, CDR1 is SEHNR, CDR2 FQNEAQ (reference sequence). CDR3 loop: CASSRTSGVEQYF. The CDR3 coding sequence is TGTGCCAGCAGCCGGACTAGCGGGGTCGAGCAGTACTTC.

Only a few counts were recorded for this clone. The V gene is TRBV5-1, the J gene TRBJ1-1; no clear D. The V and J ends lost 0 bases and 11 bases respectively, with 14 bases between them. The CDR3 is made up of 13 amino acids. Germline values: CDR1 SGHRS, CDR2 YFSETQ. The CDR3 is CASSLEAAPGAFF. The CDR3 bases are TGCGCCAGCAGCTTGGAGGCGGCCCCGGGTGCTTTCTTT.

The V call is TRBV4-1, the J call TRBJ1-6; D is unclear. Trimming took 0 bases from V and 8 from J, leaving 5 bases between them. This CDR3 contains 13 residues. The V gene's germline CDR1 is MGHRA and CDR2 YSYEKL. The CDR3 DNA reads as TGCGCCAGCAGCCAAGATCCCCATTCACCCCTCCACTTT. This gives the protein CASSQDPHSPLHF.

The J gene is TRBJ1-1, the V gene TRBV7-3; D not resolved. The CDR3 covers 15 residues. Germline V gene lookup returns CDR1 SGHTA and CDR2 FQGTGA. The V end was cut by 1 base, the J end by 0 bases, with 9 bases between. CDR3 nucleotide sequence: TGTGCCAGCAGCTTAAATTTGGGGTTGAACACTGAAGCTTTCTTT. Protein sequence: CASSLNLGLNTEAFF.

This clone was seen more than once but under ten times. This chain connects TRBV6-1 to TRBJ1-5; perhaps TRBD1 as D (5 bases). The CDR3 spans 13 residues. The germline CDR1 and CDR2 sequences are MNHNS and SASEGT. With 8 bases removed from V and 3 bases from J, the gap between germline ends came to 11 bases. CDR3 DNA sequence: TGTGCCAGCTCTGACAGACTCAATCAGCCCCAGCATTTT. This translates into CASSDRLNQPQHF.

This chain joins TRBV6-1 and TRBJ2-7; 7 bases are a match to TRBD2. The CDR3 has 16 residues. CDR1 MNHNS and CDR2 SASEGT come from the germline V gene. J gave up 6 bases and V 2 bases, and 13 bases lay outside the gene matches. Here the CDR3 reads CASSELRYGREGEQYF. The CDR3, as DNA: TGTGCCAGCAGTGAACTCCGTTATGGCAGGGAGGGCGAGCAGTACTTC.

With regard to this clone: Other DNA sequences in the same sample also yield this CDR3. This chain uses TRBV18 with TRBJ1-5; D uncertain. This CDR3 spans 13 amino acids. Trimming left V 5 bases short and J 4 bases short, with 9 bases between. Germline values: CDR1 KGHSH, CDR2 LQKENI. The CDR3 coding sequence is TGTGCCAGCTCATCCGACGGGAATCAGCCCCAGCATTTT. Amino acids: CASSSDGNQPQHF. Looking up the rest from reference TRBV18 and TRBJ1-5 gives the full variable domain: NAGVMQNPRHLVRRRGQEARLRCSPMKGHSHVYWYRQLPEEGLKFMVYLQKENIIDESGMPKERFSAEFPKEGPSILRIQQVVRGDSAAYFCASSSDGNQPQHFGDGTRLSIL.

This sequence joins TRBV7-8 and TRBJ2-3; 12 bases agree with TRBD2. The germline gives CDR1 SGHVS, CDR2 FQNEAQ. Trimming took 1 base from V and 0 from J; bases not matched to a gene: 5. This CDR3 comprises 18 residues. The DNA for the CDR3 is TGTGCCAGCAGCTTAGAGTCTAGCGGGGGGGCTAGCACAGATACGCAGTATTTT. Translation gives CASSLESSGGASTDTQYF.

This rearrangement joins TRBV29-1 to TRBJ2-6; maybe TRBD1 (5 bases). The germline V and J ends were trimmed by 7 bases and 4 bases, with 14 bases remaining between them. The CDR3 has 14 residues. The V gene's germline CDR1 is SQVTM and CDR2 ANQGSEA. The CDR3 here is CSADTGAGANVLTF. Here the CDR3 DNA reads TGCAGCGCCGATACAGGTGCCGGGGCCAACGTCCTGACTTTC. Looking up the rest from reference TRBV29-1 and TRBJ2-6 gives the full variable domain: SAVISQKPSRDICQRGTSLTIQCQVDSQVTMMFWYRQQPGQSLTLIATANQGSEATYESGFVIDKFPISRPNLTFSTLTVSNMSPEDSSIYLCSADTGAGANVLTFGAGSRLTVL.